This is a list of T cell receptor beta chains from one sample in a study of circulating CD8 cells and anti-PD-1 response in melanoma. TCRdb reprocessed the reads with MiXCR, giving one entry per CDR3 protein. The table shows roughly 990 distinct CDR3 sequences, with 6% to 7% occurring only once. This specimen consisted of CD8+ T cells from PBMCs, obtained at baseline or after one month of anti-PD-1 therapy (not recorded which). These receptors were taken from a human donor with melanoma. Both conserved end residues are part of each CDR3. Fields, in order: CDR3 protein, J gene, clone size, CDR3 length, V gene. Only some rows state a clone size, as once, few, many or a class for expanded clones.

cdr3_aa: CASSIDGEPIGGYTF
j_call: TRBJ1-2
clone_size: large
cdr3_length: 15
v_call: TRBV6-4

cdr3_aa: CASSFYGAELNEQFF
j_call: TRBJ2-1
clone_size: medium-sized
cdr3_length: 15
v_call: TRBV27

cdr3_aa: CASSLSRTGGTYGYTF
j_call: TRBJ1-2
clone_size: medium-sized
cdr3_length: 16
v_call: TRBV27

cdr3_aa: CASSQSPQGHGDEQYF
j_call: TRBJ2-7
clone_size: medium-sized
cdr3_length: 16
v_call: TRBV4-1

cdr3_aa: CASSPSGTELYEQYF
j_call: TRBJ2-7
clone_size: medium-sized
cdr3_length: 15
v_call: TRBV5-6

cdr3_aa: CASSLTGTDVYGYTF
j_call: TRBJ1-2
clone_size: large
cdr3_length: 15
v_call: TRBV28

cdr3_aa: CATSENTGELFF
j_call: TRBJ2-2
clone_size: medium-sized
cdr3_length: 12
v_call: TRBV24-1

cdr3_aa: CASSEKGLAGYNEQFF
j_call: TRBJ2-1
clone_size: medium-sized
cdr3_length: 16
v_call: TRBV2

cdr3_aa: CASSVGLAGDRQFF
j_call: TRBJ2-1
clone_size: medium-sized
cdr3_length: 14
v_call: TRBV7-2

cdr3_aa: CASSLQDLNQPQHF
j_call: TRBJ1-5
clone_size: large
cdr3_length: 14
v_call: TRBV28

cdr3_aa: CASSFTAGELFF
j_call: TRBJ2-2
clone_size: few
cdr3_length: 12
v_call: TRBV5-4

cdr3_aa: CATKWTSGFQETQYF
j_call: TRBJ2-5
clone_size: medium-sized
cdr3_length: 15
v_call: TRBV28

cdr3_aa: CASSSQGATSTDTQYF
j_call: TRBJ2-3
clone_size: medium-sized
cdr3_length: 16
v_call: TRBV7-9

cdr3_aa: CASSIGTGSTDTQYF
j_call: TRBJ2-3
clone_size: medium-sized
cdr3_length: 15
v_call: TRBV19

cdr3_aa: CASSVQFDEQFF
j_call: TRBJ2-1
clone_size: medium-sized
cdr3_length: 12
v_call: TRBV19

cdr3_aa: CASSLGSGAYEQYF
j_call: TRBJ2-7
clone_size: large
cdr3_length: 14
v_call: TRBV9

cdr3_aa: CASKAGDNYEQYF
j_call: TRBJ2-7
clone_size: medium-sized
cdr3_length: 13
v_call: TRBV2

cdr3_aa: CASSLQIPSGLGTDTQYF
j_call: TRBJ2-3
clone_size: large
cdr3_length: 18
v_call: TRBV27

cdr3_aa: CASSPGSTYEQYF
j_call: TRBJ2-7
clone_size: medium-sized
cdr3_length: 13
v_call: TRBV28

cdr3_aa: CASSLANEQFF
j_call: TRBJ2-1
clone_size: medium-sized
cdr3_length: 11
v_call: TRBV11-2

cdr3_aa: CASSEEGLADYEQYF
j_call: TRBJ2-7
clone_size: -
cdr3_length: 15
v_call: TRBV2

cdr3_aa: CASSYPDSWDTQYF
j_call: TRBJ2-3
clone_size: medium-sized
cdr3_length: 14
v_call: TRBV7-3

cdr3_aa: CASSPQIYTDTQYF
j_call: TRBJ2-3
clone_size: large
cdr3_length: 14
v_call: TRBV27

cdr3_aa: CASSFSGALGEQYF
j_call: TRBJ2-7
clone_size: medium-sized
cdr3_length: 14
v_call: TRBV7-9

cdr3_aa: CASSVVAGANYNEQFF
j_call: TRBJ2-1
clone_size: -
cdr3_length: 16
v_call: TRBV19

cdr3_aa: CATSGDLTYEQYF
j_call: TRBJ2-7
clone_size: few
cdr3_length: 13
v_call: TRBV15

cdr3_aa: CASSPGLEETQYF
j_call: TRBJ2-5
clone_size: medium-sized
cdr3_length: 13
v_call: TRBV28

cdr3_aa: CASSRGQGREQYF
j_call: TRBJ2-7
clone_size: large
cdr3_length: 13
v_call: TRBV7-3

cdr3_aa: CSAQQGDHGDSQPQHF
j_call: TRBJ1-5
clone_size: medium-sized
cdr3_length: 16
v_call: TRBV20-1

cdr3_aa: CAISEPGGVTDTQYF
j_call: TRBJ2-3
clone_size: medium-sized
cdr3_length: 15
v_call: TRBV10-3